Here is one T cell receptor (beta chain) with its context. These data belong to a study of blood T cell repertoires in COVID-19. Looking at the study overall: COVID-19 samples from acute and convalescent phases originated in the United States, Italy and Spain.

The germline V gene has CDR1 SNHLY and CDR2 FYNNEI. The CDR3 is made up of 14 amino acids. V shed 7 bases and J 10 bases; nucleotides not matched to a gene: 14. Repertoires were generated with immunoSEQ multiplex PCR, while TCRdb's copy carries only in-frame clones and drops some. The data contain 100,000 to 150,000 clones, roughly 90% of them seen just once; the ten biggest clones take up approximately 8%. The source material was peripheral blood. This TCR was sampled from a middle-aged man with acute or convalescent COVID-19. This chain uses TRBV2 with TRBJ1-1, with TRBD1 identical over 8 bases. The DNA of the CDR3 is TGTGCCAGCAAAGGGACAGGAGAGTTCGGGGGAGCTTTCTTT. Translating gives CASKGTGEFGGAFF.